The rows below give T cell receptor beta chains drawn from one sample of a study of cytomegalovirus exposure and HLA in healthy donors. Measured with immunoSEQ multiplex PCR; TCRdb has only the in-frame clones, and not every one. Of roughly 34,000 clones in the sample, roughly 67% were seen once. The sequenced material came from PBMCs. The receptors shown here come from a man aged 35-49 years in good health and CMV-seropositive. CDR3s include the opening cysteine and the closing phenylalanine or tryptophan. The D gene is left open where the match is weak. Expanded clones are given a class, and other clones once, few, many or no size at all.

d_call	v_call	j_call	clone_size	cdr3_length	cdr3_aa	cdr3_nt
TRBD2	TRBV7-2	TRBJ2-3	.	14	CASERGRSTDTQYF	TGTGCCAGCGAGCGGGGGCGAAGCACAGATACGCAGTATTTT
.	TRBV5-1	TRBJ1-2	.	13	CASSYDGDYGYTF	TGCGCCAGCAGCTATGACGGGGACTATGGCTACACCTTC
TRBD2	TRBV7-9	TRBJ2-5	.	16	CASSYPTSGGLETQYF	TGTGCCAGCAGCTACCCGACTAGCGGGGGATTAGAGACCCAGTACTTC
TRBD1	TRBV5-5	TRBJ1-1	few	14	CASSPGGRDTEAFF	TGTGCCAGCAGCCCAGGGGGCAGGGACACTGAAGCTTTCTTT
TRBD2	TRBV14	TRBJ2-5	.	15	CASSRSSGGRETQYF	TGTGCCAGCAGCCGCAGTAGCGGGGGGCGAGAGACCCAGTACTTC
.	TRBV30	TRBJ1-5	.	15	CAWSVPGRLHQPQHF	TGTGCCTGGAGTGTTCCAGGGAGGTTACATCAGCCCCAGCATTTT
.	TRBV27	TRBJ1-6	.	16	CASSQDTRSYNSPLHF	TGTGCCAGCAGTCAAGACACGCGCTCCTATAATTCACCCCTCCACTTT
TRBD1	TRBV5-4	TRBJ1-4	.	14	CASSSGTGQEKLFF	TGTGCCAGCAGCTCTGGGACAGGTCAGGAAAAACTGTTTTTT
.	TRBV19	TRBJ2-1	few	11	CASSLLNEQFF	TGTGCCAGTAGTCTTCTCAATGAGCAGTTCTTC
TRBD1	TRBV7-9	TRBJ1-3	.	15	CASSPTGSFGNTIYF	TGTGCCAGCAGCCCGACAGGGAGCTTTGGAAACACCATATATTTT
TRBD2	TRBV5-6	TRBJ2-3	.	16	CASSLLGLGSTDTQYF	TGTGCCAGCAGCCTACTAGGACTAGGAAGCACAGATACGCAGTATTTT
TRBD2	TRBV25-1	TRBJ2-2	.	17	CASSLLAGGTGTGELFF	TGTGCCAGCAGTTTACTAGCGGGGGGGACCGGTACCGGGGAGCTGTTTTTT
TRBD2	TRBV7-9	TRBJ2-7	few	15	CASSPPSGGLNEQYF	TGTGCCAGCAGCCCCCCCAGCGGGGGTCTGAACGAGCAGTACTTC
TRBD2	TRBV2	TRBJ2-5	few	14	CASSGRGGQETQYF	TGTGCCAGCAGTGGGCGGGGGGGCCAGGAGACCCAGTACTTC
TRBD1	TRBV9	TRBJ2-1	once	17	CASSVWDSVSSYNEQFF	TGTGCCAGCAGCGTATGGGACAGCGTTAGCTCCTACAATGAGCAGTTCTTC
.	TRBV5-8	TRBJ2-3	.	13	CASSLRVTDTQYF	TGTGCCAGCAGCTTGCGTGTCACAGATACGCAGTATTTT
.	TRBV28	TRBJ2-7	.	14	CASARTAVTYEQYF	TGTGCCAGCGCCCGAACAGCGGTCACTTACGAGCAGTACTTC
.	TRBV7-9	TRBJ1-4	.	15	CASSRDSTTNEKLFF	TGTGCCAGCAGTCGAGACAGCACAACTAATGAAAAACTGTTTTTT
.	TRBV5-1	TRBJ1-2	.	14	CASTLTDTNYGYTF	TGCGCCAGCACCCTGACAGACACTAACTATGGCTACACCTTC
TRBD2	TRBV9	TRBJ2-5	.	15	CASSVGTSGQETQYF	TGTGCCAGCAGCGTAGGGACTAGCGGTCAAGAGACCCAGTACTTC
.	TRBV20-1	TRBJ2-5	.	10	CSASLETQYF	TGCAGTGCTAGCTTGGAGACCCAGTACTTC
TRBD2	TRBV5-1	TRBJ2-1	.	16	CASSATLAGANNEQFF	TGCGCCAGCAGCGCGACTTTAGCGGGGGCTAACAATGAGCAGTTCTTC
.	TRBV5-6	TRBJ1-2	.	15	CASSLPGTTLRGYTF	TGTGCCAGCAGCTTGCCCGGGACAACCCTACGGGGCTACACCTTC
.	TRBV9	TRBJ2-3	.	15	CASSVAGRSTDTQYF	TGTGCCAGCAGCGTAGCTGGCAGAAGCACAGATACGCAGTATTTT
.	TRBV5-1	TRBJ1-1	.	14	CASSLAAGGTEAFF	TGCGCCAGCAGCTTGGCGGCCGGGGGCACTGAAGCTTTCTTT
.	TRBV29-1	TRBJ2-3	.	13	CSSGLAGPDTQYF	TGCAGCTCGGGACTTGCAGGGCCAGATACGCAGTATTTT
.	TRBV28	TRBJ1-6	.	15	CASSLGGVTGSPLHF	TGTGCCAGCAGTTTAGGAGGGGTAACGGGTTCACCCCTCCACTTT
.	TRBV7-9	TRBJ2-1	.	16	CASSLVGGPLYNEQFF	TGTGCCAGCAGCTTAGTGGGGGGGCCTCTCTACAATGAGCAGTTCTTC
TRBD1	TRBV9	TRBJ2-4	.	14	CASSPGQGANIQYF	TGTGCCAGCAGCCCGGGACAGGGGGCGAACATTCAGTACTTC
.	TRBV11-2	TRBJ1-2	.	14	CASSPTLSNYGYTF	TGTGCCAGCAGCCCGACACTTTCTAACTATGGCTACACCTTC
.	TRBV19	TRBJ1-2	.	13	CASSLTANYGYTF	TGTGCCAGTAGTCTGACAGCTAACTATGGCTACACCTTC
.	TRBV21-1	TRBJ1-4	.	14	CASSKGGGNEKLFF	TGTGCCAGCAGCAAAGGGGGAGGAAATGAAAAACTGTTTTTT
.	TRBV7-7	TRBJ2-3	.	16	CASSHLPGTPQNTQYF	TGTGCCAGCAGCCACCTCCCCGGGACACCGCAAAATACGCAGTATTTT
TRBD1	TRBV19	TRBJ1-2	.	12	CASRGDRPGYTF	TGTGCCAGTAGGGGGGACAGGCCCGGCTACACCTTC
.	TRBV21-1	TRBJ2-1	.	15	CASSLPGTGVNEQFF	TGTGCCAGCAGCTTACCCGGGACAGGGGTGAATGAGCAGTTCTTC
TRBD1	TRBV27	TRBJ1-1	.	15	CASSRVDRDNTEAFF	TGTGCCAGCAGCCGCGTCGACAGGGATAACACTGAAGCTTTCTTT